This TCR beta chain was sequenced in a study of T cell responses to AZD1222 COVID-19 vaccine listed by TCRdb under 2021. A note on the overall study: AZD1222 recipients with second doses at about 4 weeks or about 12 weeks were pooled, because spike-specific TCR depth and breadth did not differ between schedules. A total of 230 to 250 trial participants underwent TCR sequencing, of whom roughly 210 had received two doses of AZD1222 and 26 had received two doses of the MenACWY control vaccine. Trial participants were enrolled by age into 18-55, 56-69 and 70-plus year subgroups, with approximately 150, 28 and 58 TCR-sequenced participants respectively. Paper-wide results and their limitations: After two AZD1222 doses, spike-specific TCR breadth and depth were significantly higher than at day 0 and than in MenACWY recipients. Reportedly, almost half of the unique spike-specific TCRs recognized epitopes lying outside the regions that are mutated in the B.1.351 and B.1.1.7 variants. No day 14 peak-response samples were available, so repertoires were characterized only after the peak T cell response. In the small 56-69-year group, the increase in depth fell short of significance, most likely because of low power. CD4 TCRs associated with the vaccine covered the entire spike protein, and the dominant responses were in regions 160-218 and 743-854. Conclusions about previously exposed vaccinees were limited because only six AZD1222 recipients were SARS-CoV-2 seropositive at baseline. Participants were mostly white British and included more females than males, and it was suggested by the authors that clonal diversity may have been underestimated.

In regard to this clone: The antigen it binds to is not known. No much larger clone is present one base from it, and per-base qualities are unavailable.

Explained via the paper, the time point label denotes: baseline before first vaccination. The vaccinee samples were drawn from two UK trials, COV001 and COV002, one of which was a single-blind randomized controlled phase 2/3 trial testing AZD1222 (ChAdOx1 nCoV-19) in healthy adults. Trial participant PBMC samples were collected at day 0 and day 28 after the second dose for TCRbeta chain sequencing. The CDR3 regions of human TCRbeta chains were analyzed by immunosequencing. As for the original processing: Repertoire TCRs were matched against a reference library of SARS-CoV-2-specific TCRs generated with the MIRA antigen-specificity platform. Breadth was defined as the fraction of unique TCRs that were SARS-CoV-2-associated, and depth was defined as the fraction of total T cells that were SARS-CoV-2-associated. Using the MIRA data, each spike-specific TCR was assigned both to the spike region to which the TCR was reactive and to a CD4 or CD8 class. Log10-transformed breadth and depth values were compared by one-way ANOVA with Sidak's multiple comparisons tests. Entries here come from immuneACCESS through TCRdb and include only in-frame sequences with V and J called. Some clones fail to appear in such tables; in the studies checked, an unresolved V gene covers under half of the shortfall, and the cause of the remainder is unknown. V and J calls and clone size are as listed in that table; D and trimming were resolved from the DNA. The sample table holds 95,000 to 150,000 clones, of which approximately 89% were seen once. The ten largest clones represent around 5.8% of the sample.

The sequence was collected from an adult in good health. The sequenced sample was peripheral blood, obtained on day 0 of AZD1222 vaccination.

The CDR3 has the sequence CASSLGFRTDTQYF. The nucleotides are TGTGCCAGCAGCTTAGGGTTTAGGACAGATACGCAGTATTTT. The chain joins TRBV11-3 to TRBJ2-3, with an unclear D gene assignment. V is shortened by 1 base, J by 3 bases, and the region joining them spans 8 bases. The CDR3 goes from the cysteine to the phenylalanine over 14 residues. Only CDR3 DNA is held: 42 bases, read in frame from base 1. In the germline V gene, CDR1 corresponds to SGHNT and CDR2 to YENEEA.